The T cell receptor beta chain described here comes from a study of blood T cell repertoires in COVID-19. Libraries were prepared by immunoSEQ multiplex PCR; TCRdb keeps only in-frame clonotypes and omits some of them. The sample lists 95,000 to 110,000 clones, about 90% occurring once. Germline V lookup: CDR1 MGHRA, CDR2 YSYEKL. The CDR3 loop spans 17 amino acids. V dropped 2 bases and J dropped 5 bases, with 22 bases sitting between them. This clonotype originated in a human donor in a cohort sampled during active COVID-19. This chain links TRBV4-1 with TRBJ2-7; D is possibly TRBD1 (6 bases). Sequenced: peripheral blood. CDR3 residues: CASSQIDESAGVNEQYF. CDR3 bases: TGCGCCAGCAGCCAAATCGACGAAAGCGCAGGGGTCAACGAGCAGTACTTC.